These 20 T cell receptor beta chains share one sample of origin, sequenced in a study of T cells expressing NK-cell markers. From its re-call of the 5' RACE reads, TCRdb lists each CDR3 protein once, without DNA. This listing includes 300,000 to 450,000 distinct CDR3 sequences. Input material: blood T cells: a sorted CD56 or NKG2C T cell subset, CD4+ or CD8+ T cells, or bulk PBMC T cells (not recorded which). Source of these receptors: a man aged 18-70 years in good health.

The V gene is TRBV2, the J gene TRBJ1-2; TCRdb indicates TRBD1, and absent DNA this call remains unverified. CDR1 is SNHLY and CDR2 is FYNNEI in the germline V gene. This CDR3 is built from 15 residues. This CDR3 is CASHGGASPNYGYTF.

The chain couples TRBV6-6 to TRBJ2-7; TCRdb picks TRBD2, but there is no DNA to check that call. The CDR3 is 12 residues long. CDR1 is MNHNY, CDR2 SVGAGI, per germline (reference sequence). The CDR3 sequence: CASSYGERQQYF.

This rearrangement joins TRBV11-3 to TRBJ2-4; TCRdb's D gene call, TRBD1, goes unchecked for lack of DNA. This CDR3 is built from 18 residues. Per the germline V gene, CDR1 is SGHNT and CDR2 is YENEEA. CDR3 protein: CASSSTARGGGAKNIQYF.

The chain has TRBV5-1 and TRBJ2-1; TCRdb's D call of TRBD2 is untestable without DNA. Germline V gene lookup returns CDR1 SGHRS and CDR2 YFSETQ. The CDR3 sequence is 15 residues long. The CDR3 is CATKRGQDPYNEQFF.

This chain links TRBV4-1 with TRBJ2-2; TCRdb picks TRBD1, but there is no DNA to check that call. The CDR3 extends over 16 amino acids. CDR1 and CDR2 (germline): MGHRA, YSYEKL. The CDR3: CASSQEQGGRNRELFF.

The chain carries TRBV5-1 and TRBJ2-6. CDR3 length: 17 amino acids. Germline CDR1 SGHRS, CDR2 YFSETQ. The CDR3: CASSSGVPLTGANVLTF.

The chain combines TRBV9 with TRBJ1-1. CDR3 length equals 16 residues. CDR1 and CDR2 (germline): SGDLS, YYNGEE. CDR3 protein: CASSVEGLGPSSEAFF.

V and J are TRBV11-2 and TRBJ2-7; no DNA is available, so the TRBD1 call from TCRdb remains unchecked. Germline V gene sequence: CDR1 SGHAT, CDR2 FQNNGV. The CDR3 covers 14 residues. CDR3 region: CASSLGRGGHEQYF.

V gene TRBV7-9 combines with J gene TRBJ2-2; the TRBD2 assignment by TCRdb is unverifiable without DNA. From germline, CDR1 is SEHNR and CDR2 FQNEAQ (reference sequence). The CDR3 extends over 16 amino acids. Here the CDR3 reads CASSLWGPATPGELFF.

The chain couples TRBV7-9 to TRBJ1-1; TCRdb outputs TRBD1, but without DNA this stays unchecked. The CDR3 has 14 residues. Germline-derived CDR1 and CDR2 are SEHNR and FQNEAQ (reference sequence). CDR3 region: CASSAYSPGTEAFF. The complete variable domain, with remaining parts taken from reference TRBV7-9 and TRBJ1-1, reads DTGVSQNPRHKITKRGQNVTFRCDPISEHNRLYWYRQTLGQGPEFLTYFQNEAQLEKSRLLSDRFSAERPKGSFSTLEIQRTEQGDSAMYLCASSAYSPGTEAFFGQGTRLTVV.

Here the CDR3 reads CASSPFHLTSGTDTQYF. The V gene is TRBV11-2, the J gene TRBJ2-3; TCRdb calls TRBD2, which cannot be checked without DNA. The length of the CDR3 is 17 residues. The germline gives CDR1 SGHAT, CDR2 FQNNGV.

The chain is built from TRBV28 and TRBJ2-1; lacking DNA, the TRBD1 call made by TCRdb goes unchecked. The CDR3 runs to 15 residues. Germline V gene lookup returns CDR1 MDHEN and CDR2 SYDVKM. This chain's CDR3 is CASSLPWTGGNEQFF.

The chain links TRBV12-3 or TRBV12-4 to TRBJ2-1; TCRdb lists TRBD1, though no DNA is available to test this call. This CDR3 has 14 residues. This CDR3 reads CASSPPRDRSEQFF.

This chain uses TRBV4-1 with TRBJ1-1. Germline-derived CDR1 and CDR2 are MGHRA and YSYEKL. The CDR3 extends over 15 amino acids. The CDR3 is CASSQGSKTNTEAFF.

The chain uses TRBV20-1 and TRBJ1-1; the TCRdb D gene call, TRBD1, has no DNA to confirm it. Germline CDR1 and CDR2: DFQATT and SNEGSKA (reference sequence). The CDR3 has 14 amino acids. The CDR3 is CSATQDRGRPEAFF.

The chain employs TRBV20-1 and TRBJ2-3; the TCRdb call, TRBD2, lacks DNA for checking. In germline, CDR1 is DFQATT, CDR2 SNEGSKA (reference sequence). The length of the CDR3 is 15 residues. CDR3 loop: CSASGTSVGTDTQYF.

The V call is TRBV5-1, the J call TRBJ2-4; TCRdb returns TRBD2, unconfirmable since there is no DNA. Germline V lookup: CDR1 SGHRS, CDR2 YFSETQ. The CDR3 is 15 residues long. This CDR3 reads CASSLGLAGGNIQYF.

The chain links TRBV6-1 to TRBJ1-4; the TRBD1 assignment by TCRdb is unverifiable without DNA. The length of the CDR3 is 13 residues. Germline lookup yields CDR1 MNHNS and CDR2 SASEGT. CDR3: CASSRGQAEKLFF.

The V call is TRBV11-2, the J call TRBJ2-3; the D call from TCRdb, TRBD1, cannot be confirmed without DNA. The germline V gene encodes CDR1 SGHAT and CDR2 FQNNGV. The CDR3 loop spans 19 amino acids. The CDR3 protein is CASSGEARGGAGSTDTQYF.

The chain links TRBV12-3 or TRBV12-4 to TRBJ2-5; TCRdb lists TRBD1, though no DNA is available to test this call. The CDR3 totals 15 residues. CDR3 protein: CASSSDSSGRETQYF.